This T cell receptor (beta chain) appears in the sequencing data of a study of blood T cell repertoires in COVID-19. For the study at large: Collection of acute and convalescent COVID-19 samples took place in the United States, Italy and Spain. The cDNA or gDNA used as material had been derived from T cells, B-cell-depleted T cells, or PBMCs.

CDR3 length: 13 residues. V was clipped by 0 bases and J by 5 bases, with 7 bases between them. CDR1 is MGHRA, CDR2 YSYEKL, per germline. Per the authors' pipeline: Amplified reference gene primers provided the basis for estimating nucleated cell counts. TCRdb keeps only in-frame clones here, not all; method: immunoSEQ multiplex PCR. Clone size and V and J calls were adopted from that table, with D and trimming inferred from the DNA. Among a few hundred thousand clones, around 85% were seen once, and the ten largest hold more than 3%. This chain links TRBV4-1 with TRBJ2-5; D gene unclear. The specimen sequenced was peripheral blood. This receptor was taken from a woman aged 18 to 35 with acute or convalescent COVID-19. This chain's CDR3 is CASSQDPLETQYF. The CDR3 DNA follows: TGCGCCAGCAGCCAAGATCCTCTGGAGACCCAGTACTTC.